Listed here are 18 T cell receptor beta chains from one sample, sequenced in a study of blood T cell repertoires in COVID-19. Here immunoSEQ multiplex PCR was the method, and the copy in TCRdb shows in-frame clones only, minus some. The sample has roughly 160,000 clones, roughly 80% seen once. Sequenced material: PBMCs or T cells enriched from blood (not recorded which). Source of these receptors: a woman aged 60-75 years who had recovered from COVID-19.

CDR3 region: CASSLAGGYSYEQYF. CDR3 DNA sequence: TGCGCCAGCAGCTTGGCCGGGGGTTACTCCTACGAGCAGTACTTC. The rearrangement links TRBV5-1 to TRBJ2-7, with D perhaps TRBD2 (6 bases). V was cut by 0 bases and J by 0 bases, with 10 bases left in between. The CDR3 is 15 residues long. Germline loops: CDR1 SGHRS, CDR2 YFSETQ.

DNA of the CDR3: TGTGCCAGCAGTATACCCCGGGACTACTACAATGAGCAGTTCTTC. Translated: CASSIPRDYYNEQFF. The genes are TRBV5-4 and TRBJ2-1, with 7 bases lining up with TRBD2. Trimming cost V 5 bases and J 3 bases; bases outside gene matches: 8. Germline CDR1 SGHNT, CDR2 YYREEE (reference sequence). CDR3 length: 15 residues.

The V and J genes are TRBV7-2 and TRBJ1-2; a weak D match, TRBD1 (5 bases). Germline CDR1 is SGHTA and CDR2 is FQGNSA. V was clipped by 3 bases and J by 0 bases, with 14 bases between them. This CDR3 is 16 amino acids long. The CDR3 DNA reads TGTGCCAGCAGCTTTGATATGGGGCTGGCTAACTATGGCTACACCTTC. Its translation: CASSFDMGLANYGYTF.

This chain connects TRBV7-2 to TRBJ1-1; unclear D gene. Trimming pared 5 bases from V and 1 base from J, leaving 11 bases between. The CDR3 has 14 amino acids. Germline V gene sequence: CDR1 SGHTA, CDR2 FQGNSA. The CDR3 region is CASSRDIRNTEAFF. The CDR3 nucleotides are TGTGCCAGCAGCCGCGACATACGGAACACTGAAGCTTTCTTT.

This chain links TRBV5-4 with TRBJ1-2; maybe TRBD1 (5 bases). The V end was cut by 4 bases, the J end by 1 base, with 14 bases between. CDR3 size: 15 residues. Germline lookup yields CDR1 SGHNT and CDR2 YYREEE (reference sequence). CDR3 in amino acids: CASSREGQDNYGYTF. CDR3 sequence (DNA): TGTGCCAGCAGCCGGGAGGGGCAGGATAACTATGGCTACACCTTC.

For the CDR3, the DNA is TGCGCCAGCAGCCAAGCTAGCGGCTCCGGCCCGGATACGCAGTATTTT. As protein: CASSQASGSGPDTQYF. This chain uses TRBV4-1 with TRBJ2-3, with TRBD2 matching over 7 bases. This CDR3 has 16 amino acids. CDR1 is MGHRA, CDR2 YSYEKL, per germline. Trimming cost V 1 base and J 6 bases; bases outside gene matches: 10.

V and J are TRBV6-5 and TRBJ1-1, with D possibly matching TRBD1 (6 bases). Deletions cut 2 bases from V and 1 base from J, with 14 bases between. The CDR3 spans 16 residues. CDR1 MNHEY and CDR2 SVGAGI come from the germline V gene. The CDR3 reads CASSYGQGRRNTEAFF. For the CDR3, the DNA is TGTGCCAGCAGTTACGGCCAGGGGAGACGGAACACTGAAGCTTTCTTT.

This clone was counted a single time. This rearrangement joins TRBV30 to TRBJ1-2; D is uncertain. The V and J ends lost 0 bases and 3 bases respectively, with 11 bases between them. The CDR3 loop spans 14 amino acids. CDR1 is GTSNPN and CDR2 is SVGIG in the germline V gene (reference sequence). The DNA for the CDR3 is TGTGCCTGGAGTGTACGAGGTTCCGACTATGGCTACACCTTC. This translates into CAWSVRGSDYGYTF.

V usage is TRBV9 and J usage is TRBJ2-1; 10 nucleotides align to TRBD2. Germline CDR1 is SGDLS and CDR2 is YYNGEE. V lost 5 bases to trimming and J lost 9 bases; unmatched junction nucleotides: 11. The CDR3 length is 15 residues. The CDR3: CASSLGTSEDTEQFF. Here the CDR3 DNA reads TGTGCCAGCAGTCTTGGGACTAGCGAGGACACTGAGCAGTTCTTC.

This chain uses TRBV6-4 with TRBJ1-2; tentative D call: TRBD1 (6 bases). The CDR3 consists of 15 residues. Germline V CDR1 and CDR2: MRHNA, SNTAGT. V was pared by 3 bases and J by 2 bases, with 13 bases between. The CDR3 is CASSEGQGPNYGYTF. Written as DNA, the CDR3 is TGTGCCAGCAGTGAAGGCCAGGGGCCCAACTATGGCTACACCTTC.

This clone has a single count. The V call is TRBV12-3 or TRBV12-4, the J call TRBJ2-3; possible D gene TRBD2, 5 bases. The CDR3 contains 13 residues. Deletions cut 8 bases from V and 0 bases from J, with 9 bases between. CDR3 amino acids: CASPRTSTDTQYF. CDR3 bases: TGTGCCAGCCCACGGACTAGCACAGATACGCAGTATTTT.

This chain links TRBV10-3 with TRBJ2-3; 9 nucleotides align to TRBD2. This CDR3 comprises 16 residues. Germline-derived CDR1 and CDR2 are ENHRY and SYGVKD. V trimming: 0 bases; J trimming: 5 bases; junction bases outside the gene matches: 6. The CDR3 reads CAISESQRGVGDTQYF. CDR3 sequence (DNA): TGTGCCATCAGTGAGTCCCAGCGGGGGGTGGGAGATACGCAGTATTTT.

The chain carries TRBV4-2 and TRBJ1-2; maybe TRBD1 (5 bases). V was clipped by 5 bases and J by 3 bases, with 13 bases between them. CDR3 size: 14 residues. The germline gives CDR1 LGHNA, CDR2 YNFKEQ. The CDR3 coding sequence is TGTGCCAGCAGCAGCAGGCAGGGTGACTATGGCTACACCTTC. Translating gives CASSSRQGDYGYTF.

This chain joins TRBV27 and TRBJ1-6; 8 nucleotides line up with TRBD1. Trimming cost V 5 bases and J 7 bases; bases outside gene matches: 16. CDR1 and CDR2 (germline): MNHEY, SMNVEV (reference sequence). CDR3 length: 18 amino acids. The CDR3 sequence: CASSLHFDRGGDNSPLHF. The CDR3 bases are TGTGCCAGCAGTCTCCACTTCGACAGGGGAGGAGACAATTCACCCCTCCACTTT.

The gene calls are TRBV6-1 and TRBJ1-1; D unclear. The germline V and J ends were trimmed by 4 bases and 0 bases, with 15 bases remaining between them. The CDR3 runs to 16 residues. The germline CDR1 and CDR2 sequences are MNHNS and SASEGT. CDR3 sequence reads: CASSVSRGYMNTEAFF. The DNA of the CDR3 is TGTGCCAGCAGTGTCAGCCGGGGATACATGAACACTGAAGCTTTCTTT.

This chain joins TRBV27 and TRBJ1-4; D remains ambiguous. The germline CDR1 and CDR2 sequences are MNHEY and SMNVEV (reference sequence). The CDR3 sequence is 15 residues long. V shed 2 bases and J shed 8 bases, with 15 bases lying between them. CDR3 DNA sequence: TGTGCCAGCAGTTTAGGCCCGGGGAAGGGAGAAAAACTGTTTTTT. It encodes CASSLGPGKGEKLFF. The complete variable domain, with remaining parts taken from reference TRBV27 and TRBJ1-4, reads EAQVTQNPRYLITVTGKKLTVTCSQNMNHEYMSWYRQDPGLGLRQIYYSMNVEVTDKGDVPEGYKVSRKEKRNFPLILESPSPNQTSLYFCASSLGPGKGEKLFFGSGTQLSVL.

The rearrangement links TRBV18 to TRBJ2-5; TRBD1 is a possible D gene (7 bases). Trimming took off 6 bases at V and 4 bases at J, with 9 bases between the two ends. Germline V gene sequence: CDR1 KGHSH, CDR2 LQKENI. CDR3 length: 12 amino acids. In DNA form, the CDR3 reads TGTGCCAGCTCCCAGGGGGGAGAGACCCAGTACTTC. The encoded protein is CASSQGGETQYF. The complete variable domain, with remaining parts taken from reference TRBV18 and TRBJ2-5, reads NAGVMQNPRHLVRRRGQEARLRCSPMKGHSHVYWYRQLPEEGLKFMVYLQKENIIDESGMPKERFSAEFPKEGPSILRIQQVVRGDSAAYFCASSQGGETQYFGPGTRLLVL.

V is TRBV5-1 and J is TRBJ1-2; D not certain. The CDR3 covers 13 residues. CDR1 is SGHRS, CDR2 YFSETQ, per germline. The V end was cut by 0 bases, the J end by 8 bases, with 11 bases between. The CDR3 DNA reads as TGCGCCAGCAGCTTGGCCGGTGAAGAGGGCTACACCTTC. Its translation: CASSLAGEEGYTF.